The 22 T cell receptor beta chains below were found in one sample sequenced in a study of massively parallel sequencing of T cell beta chains. TCRdb reprocessed the 5' RACE reads via MiXCR and lists one record per CDR3 protein. The sample holds 3,500 to 5,000 distinct CDR3 sequences, approximately 40% seen once. Source material: commercial RNA from peripheral blood pooled from many donors. These receptors all stem from a pool of human donors in good health; the sample was commercial RNA pooled from many donors.

The chain carries TRBV7-6 and TRBJ1-5; D is undetermined. Trimming stripped 2 bases from V and 0 bases from J, with 2 bases between. This CDR3 is 13 amino acids long. Germline CDR1 reads SGHVS; CDR2 reads FNYEAQ. DNA of the CDR3: TGTGCCAGCAGCTTAAATAGCAATCAGCCCCAGCATTTT. Translation gives CASSLNSNQPQHF.

The table lists this clonotype with a count of one. An end of the junction does not agree with germline; a read error may underlie this. The chain carries TRBV24-1 and TRBJ2-2; D is undetermined. CDR1 and CDR2 from the germline V gene are KGHDR and SFDVKD. The CDR3 totals 14 residues. Here the CDR3 reads CASSDYPGTGELFF. The CDR3 DNA reads TGTGCCTCCAGTGATTACCCAGGCACCGGGGAGCTGTTTTTT.

This clonotype occurred a few times. The CDR3 DNA follows: TGTGCCAGCAGGTCCGGGACCACAACCGGGGAGCTGTTTTTT. This encodes CASRSGTTTGELFF. This chain connects TRBV7-2 to TRBJ2-2, with D possibly being TRBD1 or TRBD2 (5 bases each). Looked up from germline, CDR1 is SGHTA and CDR2 is FQGNSA. Deletions cut 6 bases from V and 5 bases from J, with 13 bases between. The CDR3 has 14 amino acids.

The V and J genes are TRBV20-1 and TRBJ1-1, with 8 bases fitting TRBD1. The CDR3 is 14 residues long. Germline trimming cut 3 bases from V and 5 bases from J; bases unmatched to any gene: 8. Per germline, CDR1 DFQATT and CDR2 SNEGSKA (reference sequence). CDR3 in DNA: TGCAGTGCTAGGTCGACAGGGGAAAGGACTGAAGCTTTCTTT. Translated, it gives CSARSTGERTEAFF.

This clonotype was recorded a few times. The V call is TRBV20-1, the J call TRBJ2-1; tentatively, D is TRBD2 (5 bases). The CDR3 runs to 13 residues. V gave up 5 bases and J gave up 8 bases, with 16 bases separating them. The germline V gene has CDR1 DFQATT and CDR2 SNEGSKA (reference sequence). CDR3 loop: CSACSESIYEQFF. CDR3 sequence (DNA): TGCAGTGCTTGTAGCGAGAGTATCTATGAGCAGTTCTTC.

The V and J genes are TRBV20-1 and TRBJ2-3; tentative D call: TRBD2 (7 bases). The CDR3 extends over 14 amino acids. The V and J ends lost 0 bases and 6 bases respectively, with 13 bases between them. Germline V gene lookup returns CDR1 DFQATT and CDR2 SNEGSKA (reference sequence). CDR3 bases: TGCAGTGCTAGAGATCGTTGGGGGGGCGATACGCAGTATTTT. Translation: CSARDRWGGDTQYF.

This clonotype was recorded once. The chain employs TRBV21-1 and TRBJ2-1; the table's D call, TRBD2, was not checked against the DNA. TRBV21-1 is described as a pseudogene. The CDR3 covers 13 residues. CDR3 nucleotides: TGTGCCAGCAGCATGGGACTAATTAACGAGCAGTTCTTC. Its protein product is CASSMGLINEQFF.

This clonotype turned up a few times. The V and J genes are TRBV28 and TRBJ1-1; D is unresolved. Trimming took 2 bases from V and 4 from J, leaving 5 bases between them. CDR3 length: 12 residues. CDR1 is MDHEN and CDR2 is SYDVKM in the germline V gene. The CDR3, as DNA: TGTGCCAGCAGTTTACTCAGCACTGAAGCTTTCTTT. It translates to CASSLLSTEAFF.

This clonotype was detected a few times. V is TRBV7-6 and J is TRBJ2-5; D unclear. The CDR3 extends over 11 amino acids. Germline V CDR1 and CDR2: SGHVS, FNYEAQ. The V and J ends lost 7 bases and 5 bases respectively, with 8 bases between them. DNA of the CDR3: TGTGCCAGCACCCCTGGGGAGACCCAGTACTTC. It codes for CASTPGETQYF.

CDR3 DNA sequence: TGCGCCAGCAGTGCGTCTAGCGGCTACGAGCAGTACTTC. Its protein is CASSASSGYEQYF. The V call is TRBV10-1, the J call TRBJ2-7, with 7 bases aligning to TRBD2. This CDR3 comprises 13 residues. Germline CDR1 WNHNN, CDR2 SYGVQD (reference sequence). The V gene end was trimmed by 4 bases and the J gene end by 3 bases; junction bases not matched to a gene: 3.

This clonotype turned up a few times. The rearrangement links TRBV6-4 to TRBJ2-1, with unresolved D. Germline loops: CDR1 MRHNA, CDR2 SNTAGT. The CDR3 is 15 residues long. Trimming took 5 bases from V and 1 from J, leaving 12 bases between them. The CDR3 DNA is TGTGCCAGCAGTCCCGGTCCCGCTTCCTACAATGAGCAGTTCTTC. The encoded protein is CASSPGPASYNEQFF.

The chain joins TRBV7-6 to TRBJ2-7; no firm D call. CDR1 is SGHVS and CDR2 is FNYEAQ in the germline V gene. The CDR3 length is 12 residues. V was pared by 2 bases and J by 7 bases, with 9 bases between. CDR3 nucleotide sequence: TGTGCCAGCAGCTTACCTAGTCGGGAGCAGTACTTC. It specifies CASSLPSREQYF.

This clonotype qualifies as large (0.1 to 1%). V is TRBV29-1 and J is TRBJ1-5; D is perhaps TRBD1 (6 bases). V lost 2 bases, J lost 12 bases, and 11 bases lay in between. Germline lookup yields CDR1 SQVTM and CDR2 ANQGSEA. This CDR3 has 11 amino acids. The CDR3 sequence: CSVERGGLQHF. In nucleotides, the CDR3 is TGCAGCGTTGAAAGGGGGGGTCTCCAGCATTTT.

This clonotype has just a few counts. The rearrangement uses TRBV28 and TRBJ1-5; D gene uncertain. CDR1 and CDR2 (germline): MDHEN, SYDVKM. V was trimmed by 2 bases and J by 5 bases, leaving 13 bases between them. The CDR3 has 15 amino acids. CDR3 nucleotides: TGTGCCAGCAGTTTAACCACCATCGTTTATCAGCCCCAGCATTTT. Its protein is CASSLTTIVYQPQHF.

The CDR3 nucleotides read TGCAGTGCTAGAGGTGGCGGTAACTACGAGCAGTACTTC. Translated: CSARGGGNYEQYF. The chain couples TRBV20-1 to TRBJ2-7, with D hard to call. V was pared by 1 base and J by 3 bases, with 10 bases between. This CDR3 has 13 residues. The V gene's germline CDR1 is DFQATT and CDR2 SNEGSKA (reference sequence).

This clonotype was counted only a few times. This chain links TRBV5-4 with TRBJ2-1; 9 bases are shared with TRBD1. Germline V gene data show CDR1 as SGHNT and CDR2 as YYREEE (reference sequence). The CDR3 has 13 residues. The V segment lost 3 bases and the J segment 10 bases; nucleotides outside the gene matches: 5. The CDR3 nucleotides are TGTGCCAGCAGCTCGGGACAGGGCTACGAGCAGTTCTTC. The encoded protein is CASSSGQGYEQFF. Full variable domain (remainder filled in from reference TRBV5-4 and TRBJ2-1): ETGVTQSPTHLIKTRGQQVTLRCSSQSGHNTVSWYQQALGQGPQFIFQYYREEENGRGNFPPRFSGLQFPNYSSELNVNALELDDSALYLCASSSGQGYEQFFGPGTRLTVL.

This clonotype was observed a few times. V and J are TRBV11-2 and TRBJ1-1; D call uncertain. The CDR3 consists of 11 residues. Trimming removed 5 bases from V and 4 bases from J, with 5 bases in between. Germline V CDR1 and CDR2: SGHAT, FQNNGV. CDR3 bases: TGTGCCAGCAGCCCTTTCACTGAAGCTTTCTTT. This sequence encodes CASSPFTEAFF.

The genes are TRBV6-4 and TRBJ1-6; D possibly corresponds to TRBD1 (6 bases). V was clipped by 6 bases and J by 9 bases, with 18 bases between them. Germline loops: CDR1 MRHNA, CDR2 SNTAGT. This CDR3 spans 15 amino acids. The CDR3 is CASRTGGPEGSPLHF. CDR3 in DNA: TGTGCCAGCAGGACTGGGGGCCCTGAGGGTTCACCCCTCCACTTT.

This chain uses TRBV5-4 with TRBJ2-7; D might be TRBD2 (5 bases). Trimming took off 0 bases at V and 6 bases at J, with 7 bases between the two ends. CDR1 and CDR2 (germline): SGHNT, YYREEE (reference sequence). There are 12 residues in the CDR3. CDR3 in DNA: TGTGCCAGCAGCTTGGTCGGGATCGAGCAGTACTTC. It is translated as CASSLVGIEQYF.

The rearrangement joins TRBV14 to TRBJ1-1; D is perhaps TRBD1 (6 bases). The V end was cut by 0 bases, the J end by 11 bases, with 10 bases between. Germline CDR1 SGHDN, CDR2 FVKESK. CDR3 size: 12 residues. As DNA, the CDR3 is TGTGCCAGCAGCCAAGATAGAAGGGGGGCTTTCTTT. Amino acids: CASSQDRRGAFF.

The chain links TRBV7-2 to TRBJ2-7, with 7 bases matching TRBD1. There are 15 residues in the CDR3. Germline CDR1 SGHTA, CDR2 FQGNSA. The V gene end was trimmed by 3 bases and the J gene end by 2 bases; junction bases not matched to a gene: 7. Here the CDR3 DNA reads TGTGCCAGCAGCTTTAGGACAGGCTCAGCCTACGAGCAGTACTTC. Amino acid sequence: CASSFRTGSAYEQYF.

The CDR3 loop is CASSLGWNLTF. The DNA for the CDR3 is TGTGCCAGCAGTCTGGGGTGGAATTTGACTTTC. The chain couples TRBV25-1 to TRBJ2-6; D call uncertain. Germline loops: CDR1 MGHDK, CDR2 SYGVNS. The CDR3 is made up of 11 amino acids. Trimming removed 5 bases at V and 17 bases at J, with 13 bases between.